This TCR beta chain originates from a study of T cell responses to AZD1222 COVID-19 vaccine. Study results and limitations: Vaccine-related CD4 TCRs covered spike, predominating at 160-218 and 743-854. Sampling that yielded the repertoires occurred only after the peak T cell response. Donors were mostly white British, more females; clonal diversity possibly underestimated.

TCRdb's table, derived via immunoSEQ multiplex PCR, lists solely in-frame clones and lacks some. Found here are roughly 170,000 clones, 90% to 95% of them singletons; the top ten hold 0.7% to 0.9%. Regarding this clone: The antigen remains unidentified.

Germline V gene sequence: CDR1 MNHEY, CDR2 SVGAGI. Trimming at V came to 4 bases and at J to 7 bases, leaving 8 bases not matched to a gene. The CDR3 consists of 15 residues. The TCR was taken from an adult in good health. The chain joins TRBV6-5 to TRBJ1-4, with 8 bases that match TRBD1. The material sequenced was peripheral blood, taken on day 0 of AZD1222 vaccination. CDR3: CASSSPQGGSEKLFF. CDR3 nucleotides: TGTGCCAGCAGTTCGCCACAGGGGGGGTCTGAAAAACTGTTTTTT.